This is a list of T cell receptor beta chains from one sample in a study of regulatory T cells in long-lasting Graves disease. TCRdb independently ran MiXCR on the multiplex PCR reads; one entry per CDR3 protein. The table includes under 800,000 distinct CDR3 sequences, less than 20% detected once. These data were also reused for a study on T cells in Graves' hyperthyroidism and ophthalmopathy.

Sequenced material: peripheral blood mononuclear cells (PBMCs), taken at new diagnosis, from a patient treated with antithyroid drugs. Receptors originate from a woman aged 25-40 years with Graves disease. The CDR3 runs from the conserved cysteine through the conserved F or W. The D gene is left open where the match is weak. A row's size may be missing; if present it is once, few, many or a size class.

D: -
V: TRBV11-2
J: TRBJ2-1
size: many
CDR3: CASSLGRGNEQFF
DNA: TGTGCCAGCAGCTTAGGACGCGGAAATGAGCAGTTCTTC

D: TRBD2
V: TRBV20-1
J: TRBJ2-1
size: few
CDR3: CSARRTSGNSYNEQFF
DNA: TGCAGTGCTAGACGGACTAGCGGGAACTCCTACAATGAGCAGTTCTTC

D: -
V: TRBV6-2/TRBV6-3
J: TRBJ2-3
size: few
CDR3: CASSDSKTGSTDTQYF
DNA: TGTGCCAGCAGTGACTCGAAGACGGGAAGCACAGATACGCAGTATTTT

D: -
V: TRBV28
J: TRBJ2-7
size: many
CDR3: CASSFLGAYEQYF
DNA: TGTGCCAGCAGTTTTCTCGGCGCCTACGAGCAGTACTTC

D: -
V: TRBV6-2/TRBV6-3
J: TRBJ2-1
size: few
CDR3: CASLFSAGLGYNEQFF
DNA: TGTGCCAGCCTATTCTCGGCGGGACTCGGATACAATGAGCAGTTCTTC

D: -
V: TRBV7-8
J: TRBJ1-5
size: -
CDR3: CASSLGRNGSGLSNQPQHF
DNA: TGTGCCAGCAGCTTAGGGAGAAATGGGTCTGGGCTAAGCAATCAGCCCCAGCATTTT

D: TRBD1
V: TRBV6-1
J: TRBJ1-5
size: many
CDR3: CASRGGQGANQPQHF
DNA: TGTGCCAGCAGGGGGGGACAGGGCGCAAATCAGCCCCAGCATTTT

D: -
V: TRBV7-9
J: TRBJ2-1
size: -
CDR3: CASSLRDTTFEQFF
DNA: TGTGCCAGCAGCCTCCGGGACACTACTTTCGAGCAGTTCTTC

D: -
V: TRBV15
J: TRBJ1-5
size: many
CDR3: CATSRDLEGNQPQHF
DNA: TGTGCCACCAGCAGAGATCTTGAGGGGAATCAGCCCCAGCATTTT

D: TRBD2
V: TRBV7-3
J: TRBJ2-1
size: many
CDR3: CASSLGREASYNEQFF
DNA: TGTGCCAGCAGCTTAGGCCGGGAGGCGTCCTACAATGAGCAGTTCTTC

D: -
V: TRBV19
J: TRBJ2-7
size: -
CDR3: CASSQSTEQYF
DNA: TGTGCCAGTAGTCAATCAACAGAGCAGTACTTC

D: TRBD1
V: TRBV20-1
J: TRBJ2-5
size: many
CDR3: CSAQRQGTYQETQYF
DNA: TGCAGTGCCCAGAGACAGGGGACGTACCAAGAGACCCAGTACTTC

D: -
V: TRBV20-1
J: TRBJ1-2
size: many
CDR3: CSASLNVANYGYTF
DNA: TGCAGTGCTAGTCTAAACGTAGCTAACTATGGCTACACCTTC

D: -
V: TRBV28
J: TRBJ2-1
size: -
CDR3: CASSFSRTSSYNEQFF
DNA: TGTGCCAGCAGTTTTTCCCGTACGAGCTCCTACAATGAGCAGTTCTTC

D: TRBD2
V: TRBV7-8
J: TRBJ2-1
size: -
CDR3: CASSLAGGVEYNEQFF
DNA: TGTGCCAGCAGCTTAGCGGGAGGGGTTGAATACAATGAGCAGTTCTTC

D: -
V: TRBV2
J: TRBJ2-3
size: -
CDR3: CASKPEAQYF
DNA: TGTGCCAGCAAGCCCGAGGCGCAGTATTTT

D: TRBD1
V: TRBV28
J: TRBJ2-7
size: few
CDR3: CASKLTGESLTTSYEQYF
DNA: TGTGCCAGCAAGCTGACAGGGGAAAGCCTTACGACGTCCTACGAGCAGTACTTC

D: -
V: TRBV6-5
J: TRBJ2-2
size: many
CDR3: CASSYEIPTGELFF
DNA: TGTGCCAGCAGTTACGAGATCCCCACCGGGGAGCTGTTTTTT

D: -
V: TRBV10-2
J: TRBJ1-1
size: many
CDR3: CASIGSEGDGTEAFF
DNA: TGCGCCAGCATCGGCAGCGAGGGGGACGGGACTGAAGCTTTCTTT

D: -
V: TRBV5-1
J: TRBJ1-5
size: many
CDR3: CASSLEWGNQPQHF
DNA: TGCGCCAGCAGCTTGGAGTGGGGCAATCAGCCCCAGCATTTT

D: -
V: TRBV28
J: TRBJ1-2
size: many
CDR3: CASSFPPSMGPGRGYTF
DNA: TGTGCCAGCAGTTTTCCCCCGAGCATGGGTCCGGGGAGAGGCTACACCTTC

D: TRBD1
V: TRBV5-8
J: TRBJ1-5
size: -
CDR3: CASNLYRGSGNQPQHF
DNA: TGTGCCAGCAACTTATACAGGGGTTCGGGCAATCAGCCCCAGCATTTT

D: -
V: TRBV2
J: TRBJ2-7
size: -
CDR3: CASRAGTVDYEQYF
DNA: TGTGCCAGCAGAGCCGGGACGGTAGACTACGAGCAGTACTTC

D: -
V: TRBV12-3/TRBV12-4
J: TRBJ2-1
size: once
CDR3: CASSFRGYNEQFF
DNA: TGTGCCAGCAGCTTTCGGGGGTACAATGAGCAGTTCTTC

D: -
V: TRBV28
J: TRBJ1-1
size: many
CDR3: CASSLSAPQPGDTEAFF
DNA: TGTGCCAGCAGTTTATCCGCCCCGCAGCCAGGGGACACTGAAGCTTTCTTT

D: -
V: TRBV28
J: TRBJ2-7
size: many
CDR3: CASTLQGGAGYEQYF
DNA: TGTGCCAGCACCCTCCAGGGGGGTGCGGGTTACGAGCAGTACTTC

D: -
V: TRBV19
J: TRBJ2-1
size: -
CDR3: CASSIDFSPYNEQFF
DNA: TGTGCCAGTAGTATAGATTTTTCCCCCTACAATGAGCAGTTCTTC

D: TRBD1
V: TRBV6-1
J: TRBJ1-1
size: many
CDR3: CANRQGNTEAFF
DNA: TGTGCCAACCGACAGGGGAACACTGAAGCTTTCTTT

D: TRBD1
V: TRBV20-1
J: TRBJ1-6
size: -
CDR3: CSADPGQGSSPLHF
DNA: TGCAGTGCCGACCCGGGACAGGGAAGTTCACCCCTCCACTTT

D: -
V: TRBV2
J: TRBJ1-1
size: many
CDR3: CASSELAGAFF
DNA: TGTGCCAGCAGCGAACTCGCAGGAGCTTTCTTT

D: -
V: TRBV13
J: TRBJ2-5
size: -
CDR3: CASSSPSESETQYF
DNA: TGTGCCAGCAGCTCCCCTTCGGAGTCGGAGACCCAGTACTTC

D: TRBD1
V: TRBV28
J: TRBJ2-5
size: many
CDR3: CASSLGQGVLRETQYF
DNA: TGTGCCAGCAGTTTGGGGCAGGGGGTATTAAGGGAGACCCAGTACTTC

D: -
V: TRBV10-3
J: TRBJ2-6
size: -
CDR3: CAIMGQGNPATGANVLTF
DNA: TGTGCCATCATGGGGCAGGGGAACCCAGCGACTGGGGCCAACGTCCTGACTTTC

D: -
V: TRBV6-5
J: TRBJ1-1
size: many
CDR3: CASSWGGQLNTEAFF
DNA: TGTGCCAGCAGTTGGGGAGGACAGTTGAACACTGAAGCTTTCTTT

D: TRBD2
V: TRBV6-1
J: TRBJ2-5
size: -
CDR3: CASRRGSGGKETQYF
DNA: TGTGCCAGCAGGAGGGGTTCGGGGGGGAAAGAGACCCAGTACTTC

D: TRBD1
V: TRBV2
J: TRBJ1-1
size: many
CDR3: CASSTDRLMNTEAFF
DNA: TGTGCCAGCAGTACGGACAGGCTTATGAACACTGAAGCTTTCTTT

D: -
V: TRBV6-2/TRBV6-3
J: TRBJ1-5
size: few
CDR3: CASSWINQPQHF
DNA: TGTGCCAGCAGTTGGATAAATCAGCCCCAGCATTTT

D: TRBD2
V: TRBV28
J: TRBJ2-5
size: -
CDR3: CASSPSRLAGDLETQYF
DNA: TGTGCCAGCAGTCCGTCCCGCCTAGCGGGAGATTTGGAGACCCAGTACTTC

D: TRBD1
V: TRBV20-1
J: TRBJ2-1
size: -
CDR3: CSVSKTGANEQFF
DNA: TGCAGTGTTAGCAAGACAGGGGCCAATGAGCAGTTCTTC

D: -
V: TRBV15
J: TRBJ1-3
size: -
CDR3: CATSRQGSGNTIYF
DNA: TGTGCCACCAGCAGACAGGGCTCTGGAAACACCATATATTTT

D: -
V: TRBV6-2/TRBV6-3
J: TRBJ2-7
size: -
CDR3: CASSYFRDRTYEQYF
DNA: TGTGCCAGCAGTTACTTCCGCGACAGAACTTACGAGCAGTACTTC